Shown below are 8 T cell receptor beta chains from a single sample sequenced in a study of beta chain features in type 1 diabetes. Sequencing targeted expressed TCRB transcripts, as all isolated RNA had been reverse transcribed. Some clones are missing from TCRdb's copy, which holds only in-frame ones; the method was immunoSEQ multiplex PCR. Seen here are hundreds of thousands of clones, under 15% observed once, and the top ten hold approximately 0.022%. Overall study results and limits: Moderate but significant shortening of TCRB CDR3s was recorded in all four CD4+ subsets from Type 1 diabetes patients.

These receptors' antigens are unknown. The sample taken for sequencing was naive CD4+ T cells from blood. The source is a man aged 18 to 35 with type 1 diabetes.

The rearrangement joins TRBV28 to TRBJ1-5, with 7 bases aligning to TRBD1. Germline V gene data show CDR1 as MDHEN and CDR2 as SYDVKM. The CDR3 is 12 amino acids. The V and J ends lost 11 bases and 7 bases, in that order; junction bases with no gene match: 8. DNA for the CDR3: TGTGCCTCGCACCAGGGGGTACAGCCCCAGCATTTT. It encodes CASHQGVQPQHF.

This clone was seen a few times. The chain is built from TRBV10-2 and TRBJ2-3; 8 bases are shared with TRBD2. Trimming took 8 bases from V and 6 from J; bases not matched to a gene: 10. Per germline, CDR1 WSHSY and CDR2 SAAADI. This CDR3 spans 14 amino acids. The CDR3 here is CASLAGWSGDTQYF. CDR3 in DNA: TGCGCCAGCTTAGCGGGGTGGAGTGGGGATACGCAGTATTTT.

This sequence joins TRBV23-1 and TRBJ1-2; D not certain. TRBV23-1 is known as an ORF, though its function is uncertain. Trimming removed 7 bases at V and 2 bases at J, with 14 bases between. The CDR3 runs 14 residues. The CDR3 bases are TGCGCCAGCATCCTACCCGGGAGAAACTATGGCTACACCTTC. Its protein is CASILPGRNYGYTF.

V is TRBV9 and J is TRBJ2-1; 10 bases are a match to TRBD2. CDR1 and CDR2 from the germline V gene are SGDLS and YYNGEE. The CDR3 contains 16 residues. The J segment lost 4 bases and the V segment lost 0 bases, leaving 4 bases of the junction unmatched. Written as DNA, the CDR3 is TGTGCCAGCAGCGTAGTCTCTAGCGGGGGTTACAATGAGCAGTTCTTC. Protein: CASSVVSSGGYNEQFF.

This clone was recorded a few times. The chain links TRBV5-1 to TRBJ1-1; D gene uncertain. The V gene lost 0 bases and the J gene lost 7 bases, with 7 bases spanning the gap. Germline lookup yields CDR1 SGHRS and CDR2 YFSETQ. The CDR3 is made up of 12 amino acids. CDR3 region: CASSLVGFEAFF. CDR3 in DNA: TGCGCCAGCAGCTTGGTGGGGTTTGAAGCTTTCTTT.

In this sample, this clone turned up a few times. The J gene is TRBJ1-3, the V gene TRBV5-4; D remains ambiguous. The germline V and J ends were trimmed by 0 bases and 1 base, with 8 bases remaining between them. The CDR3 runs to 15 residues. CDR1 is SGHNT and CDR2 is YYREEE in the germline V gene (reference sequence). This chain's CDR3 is CASSLGRESGNTIYF. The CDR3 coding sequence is TGTGCCAGCAGCTTGGGTAGGGAATCTGGAAACACCATATATTTT.

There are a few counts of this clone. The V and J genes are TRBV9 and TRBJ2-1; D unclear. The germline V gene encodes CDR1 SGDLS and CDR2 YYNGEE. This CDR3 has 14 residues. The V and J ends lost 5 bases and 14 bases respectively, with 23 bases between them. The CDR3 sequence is CASRPPWQDEKEFF. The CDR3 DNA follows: TGTGCCAGCAGACCACCGTGGCAGGACGAAAAGGAGTTCTTC. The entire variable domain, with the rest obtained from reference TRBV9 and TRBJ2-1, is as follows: DSGVTQTPKHLITATGQRVTLRCSPRSGDLSVYWYQQSLDQGLQFLIQYYNGEERAKGNILERFSAQQFPDLHSELNLSSLELGDSALYFCASRPPWQDEKEFFGPGTRLTVL.

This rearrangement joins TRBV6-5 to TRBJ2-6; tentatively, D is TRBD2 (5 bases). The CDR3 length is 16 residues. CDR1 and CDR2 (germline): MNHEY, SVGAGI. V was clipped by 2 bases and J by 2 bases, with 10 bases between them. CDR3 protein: CASSYVPGAGANVLTF. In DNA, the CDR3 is TGTGCCAGCAGTTACGTTCCCGGGGCTGGGGCCAACGTCCTGACTTTC.